This TCR beta chain originates from a study of human T cells and chemical hapten exposure. Points on this clonotype: Its antigen is not identified.

Indicated time point: patch test 2, 6 weeks after DPC sensitization. Treatment of the sample: therapeutic diphenylcyclopropenone sensitization with weekly scalp DPC. Alopecia patients deemed DPC-suitable, aged 18 to 70, excluding pregnancy. MiXCR, applied by TCRdb to the RACE reads, yields one record per CDR3 protein. This sample has around 100,000 distinct CDR3 sequences, with over 10% found just once. Germline CDR1 is SGHDT and CDR2 is YYEEEE. CDR3 length equals 15 residues. V dropped 2 bases and J dropped 7; count of bases not matched to a gene: 5. Findings and limits, study-wide: Having alopecia, donors may respond immunologically unlike healthy people.

V is TRBV5-6 and J is TRBJ2-1; 11 nucleotides align to TRBD1. The material sequenced was whole blood, taken in connection with sensitization to the hapten diphenylcyclopropenone (DPC). This receptor was obtained from a woman between 40 and 55 years old with alopecia areata. Some clones in this sample may be carry-over from other donors' samples. Written as DNA, the CDR3 is TGTGCCAGCAGCTTCCCGGACAGGGGGCAGAATGAGCAGTTCTTC. This translates into CASSFPDRGQNEQFF.